These 6 T cell receptor beta chains were all obtained from the same sample, sequenced in a study of blood T cell repertoires in COVID-19. TCRdb keeps only in-frame clones here, not all; method: immunoSEQ multiplex PCR. The sample shows tens of thousands of clones, about four fifths of them seen only once. The material sequenced was peripheral blood. The source is a human donor in a cohort sampled during active COVID-19.

The gene calls are TRBV12-5 and TRBJ1-1; TRBD1 matches at 10 bases. The CDR3 sequence is 15 residues long. The V and J ends lost 1 base and 4 bases, in that order; junction bases with no gene match: 3. Germline values: CDR1 LGHNT, CDR2 FRNRAP. Written as DNA, the CDR3 is TGTGCTAGTGGTTTGGCGACAGGGGGCATCACTGAAGCTTTCTTT. Encoded protein: CASGLATGGITEAFF.

The J gene is TRBJ2-7, the V gene TRBV5-1, with a possible D match to TRBD1 (5 bases). Between the trimmed V and J ends, which lost 1 base and 4 bases, there was a span of 12 bases. The CDR3 loop spans 14 amino acids. The germline V gene encodes CDR1 SGHRS and CDR2 YFSETQ. The CDR3 reads CASSLSQPGYEQYF. The CDR3 DNA reads as TGCGCCAGCAGCTTGTCCCAGCCAGGGTACGAGCAGTACTTC. Variable domain in full (rest from reference TRBV5-1 and TRBJ2-7): KAGVTQTPRYLIKTRGQQVTLSCSPISGHRSVSWYQQTPGQGLQFLFEYFSETQRNKGNFPGRFSGRQFSNSRSEMNVSTLELGDSALYLCASSLSQPGYEQYFGPGTRLTVT.

The chain uses TRBV2 and TRBJ1-1; 7 bases are a match to TRBD1. Germline CDR1 is SNHLY and CDR2 is FYNNEI. Trimming removed 11 bases from V and 0 bases from J; junction bases left unmatched: 6. The CDR3 runs 13 residues. The CDR3 reads CAGRQGLNTEAFF. CDR3 sequence (DNA): TGTGCCGGGAGACAGGGACTGAACACTGAAGCTTTCTTT. Full variable domain (rest looked up from reference TRBV2 and TRBJ1-1): EPEVTQTPSHQVTQMGQEVILRCVPISNHLYFYWYRQILGQKVEFLVSFYNNEISEKSEIFDDQFSVERPDGSNFTLKIRSTKLEDSAMYFCAGRQGLNTEAFFGQGTRLTVV.

The rearrangement links TRBV7-2 to TRBJ1-5, with D hard to call. Germline V gene sequence: CDR1 SGHTA, CDR2 FQGNSA. V shed 2 bases and J shed 2 bases, with 7 bases lying between them. This CDR3 has 14 amino acids. CDR3 protein: CASSLSGGNQPQHF. CDR3 bases: TGTGCCAGCAGCTTATCGGGTGGCAATCAGCCCCAGCATTTT.

This chain links TRBV7-3 with TRBJ2-7; 7 nucleotides align to TRBD2. The CDR3 length is 14 residues. J gave up 3 bases and V 4 bases, and 6 bases lay outside the gene matches. The germline gives CDR1 SGHTA, CDR2 FQGTGA. The DNA of the CDR3 is TGTGCCAGCAGCTCTAGCGGAGCCATCTACGAGCAGTACTTC. It yields the protein CASSSSGAIYEQYF. The full variable domain, with the rest looked up from reference TRBV7-3 and TRBJ2-7, is GAGVSQTPSNKVTEKGKYVELRCDPISGHTALYWYRQSLGQGPEFLIYFQGTGAADDSGLPNDRFFAVRPEGSVSTLKIQRTERGDSAVYLCASSSSGAIYEQYFGPGTRLTVT.

Here the CDR3 DNA reads TGTGCCAGCTCACCAATAGGGGTTAGCAATCAGCCCCAGCATTTT. Protein sequence: CASSPIGVSNQPQHF. The chain uses TRBV18 and TRBJ1-5; possibly TRBD1 for D (5 bases). Germline V gives CDR1 KGHSH, CDR2 LQKENI. Between the trimmed V and J ends, which lost 2 bases and 0 bases, there was a span of 8 bases. The CDR3 spans 15 residues.